A single sample gave rise to the 26 T cell receptor beta chains below, sequenced in a study of cytomegalovirus exposure and HLA in healthy donors. Primers for the PCR totalled 60 Vbeta and 13 Jbeta. Assay: immunoSEQ multiplex PCR; the TCRdb copy retains only in-frame clones and omits some. The sample includes hundreds of thousands of clones, approximately 82% of them seen just once. The sequenced material came from PBMCs. The receptors originated from a woman in her 40s in good health and CMV-seronegative.

The gene calls are TRBV9 and TRBJ1-1, with D maybe TRBD1 (6 bases). Deletions cut 3 bases from V and 10 bases from J, with 19 bases between. CDR1 and CDR2 from the germline V gene are SGDLS and YYNGEE. CDR3 length equals 14 residues. DNA for the CDR3: TGTGCCAGCAGCGACTCACCCCTACTAGGGGGAGCTTTCTTT. This sequence encodes CASSDSPLLGGAFF.

The chain has TRBV29-1 and TRBJ1-2; D gene uncertain. V was cut by 4 bases and J by 3 bases, with 12 bases left in between. There are 13 residues in the CDR3. The germline V gene encodes CDR1 SQVTM and CDR2 ANQGSEA. In DNA, the CDR3 is TGCAGCGTTGCAATCCCCCGGGACTATGGCTACACCTTC. Protein product: CSVAIPRDYGYTF.

The V gene is TRBV4-3, the J gene TRBJ2-1, with 9 positions matching TRBD2. The junction had 12 bases not matched to a gene; V was cut back by 0 bases and J by 3 bases. CDR1 is LGHNA, CDR2 YSLEER, per germline. CDR3 length: 19 amino acids. This chain's CDR3 is CASSQESTPGLAGYNEQFF. The DNA for the CDR3 is TGCGCCAGCAGCCAAGAGTCGACACCGGGACTAGCCGGCTACAATGAGCAGTTCTTC.

The chain links TRBV5-4 to TRBJ1-2; D possibly corresponds to TRBD1 (5 bases). Germline assignment: CDR1 SGHNT and CDR2 YYREEE (reference sequence). V was clipped by 0 bases and J by 11 bases, with 11 bases between them. This CDR3 is 12 amino acids long. The CDR3 sequence: CASSLVPQAYTF. CDR3 sequence (DNA): TGTGCCAGCAGCTTGGTCCCACAGGCATACACCTTC. Full variable domain (remainder filled in from reference TRBV5-4 and TRBJ1-2): ETGVTQSPTHLIKTRGQQVTLRCSSQSGHNTVSWYQQALGQGPQFIFQYYREEENGRGNFPPRFSGLQFPNYSSELNVNALELDDSALYLCASSLVPQAYTFGSGTRLTVV.

The V gene is TRBV6-1, the J gene TRBJ2-2, with no clear D. Germline assignment: CDR1 MNHNS and CDR2 SASEGT. V dropped 5 bases and J dropped 4 bases, with 11 bases sitting between them. There are 14 residues in the CDR3. The CDR3 sequence: CASSQDFATGELFF. CDR3 nucleotide sequence: TGTGCCAGCAGTCAAGACTTTGCCACCGGGGAGCTGTTTTTT.

This rearrangement joins TRBV18 to TRBJ1-5; TRBD1 matches 8 bases. Looked up from germline, CDR1 is KGHSH and CDR2 is LQKENI. This CDR3 has 18 amino acids. Trimming cost V 3 bases and J 3 bases; bases outside gene matches: 13. The CDR3 spells CASSPTPGQVGVNQPQHF. CDR3 sequence (DNA): TGTGCCAGCTCACCGACTCCGGGACAGGTGGGCGTCAATCAGCCCCAGCATTTT.

The gene calls are TRBV27 and TRBJ2-1, with D possibly matching TRBD2 (6 bases). The ends were cut back, 3 bases at V and 2 bases at J, with 20 bases in the middle. Germline V gene data show CDR1 as MNHEY and CDR2 as SMNVEV (reference sequence). The CDR3 runs to 18 residues. CDR3 sequence reads: CASSFFPLTGRTYNEQFF. Written as DNA, the CDR3 is TGTGCCAGCAGTTTTTTCCCCTTAACGGGGAGGACCTACAATGAGCAGTTCTTC.

V and J are TRBV7-8 and TRBJ2-3; TRBD2 aligns across 7 bases. Germline V gives CDR1 SGHVS, CDR2 FQNEAQ. The trim removed 5 bases at V and 0 bases at J, leaving 5 bases unmatched. The CDR3 spans 15 residues. CDR3 region: CASSKTSRSTDTQYF. The CDR3, as DNA: TGTGCCAGCAGCAAGACTAGCCGAAGCACAGATACGCAGTATTTT.

The chain employs TRBV14 and TRBJ1-2, with unresolved D. This CDR3 contains 14 residues. The V end lost 0 bases, the J end lost 8 bases, and 13 bases lay between the germline ends. Germline CDR1 and CDR2: SGHDN and FVKESK. In DNA, the CDR3 is TGTGCCAGCAGCCAAGATCTTGGAGCAGTCGGCTACACCTTC. This gives the protein CASSQDLGAVGYTF.

The chain joins TRBV4-3 to TRBJ1-1; D unclear. This CDR3 has 16 residues. Trimming stripped 1 base from V and 1 base from J, with 13 bases between. Germline loops: CDR1 LGHNA, CDR2 YSLEER. The CDR3 is CASSQGSALGNTEAFF. The CDR3 DNA reads TGCGCCAGCAGCCAAGGATCGGCTCTAGGGAACACTGAAGCTTTCTTT.

The chain has TRBV19 and TRBJ1-3; a weak D match, TRBD2 (5 bases). The better agreement between TRBJ2-2 and the DNA end casts doubt on the J call. This CDR3 is 16 amino acids long. The germline V gene has CDR1 LNHDA and CDR2 SQIVND (reference sequence). CDR3 amino acids: CASSPHLAALVGELFF. In nucleotides, the CDR3 is TGTGCCAGTAGTCCCCACCTAGCTGCTTTAGTCGGAGAGCTGTTTTTT.

V usage is TRBV9 and J usage is TRBJ2-5; 8 bases are shared with TRBD1. With V trimmed by 4 bases and J by 7 bases, 12 bases remained unmatched. The CDR3 is made up of 15 amino acids. CDR1 SGDLS and CDR2 YYNGEE come from the germline V gene. The CDR3 is CASSPHAGGAGTQYF. The CDR3, as DNA: TGTGCCAGCAGCCCCCACGCAGGGGGCGCGGGGACCCAGTACTTC.

This clone was found a few times. This chain uses TRBV10-2 with TRBJ2-7; maybe TRBD1 (6 bases). The CDR3 covers 16 residues. Germline V gene data show CDR1 as WSHSY and CDR2 as SAAADI. Trimming cost V 3 bases and J 6 bases, with 21 bases left between them. CDR3 DNA: TGCGCCAGCAGTGAAACAGGGACCTCTCACTCTGGCGAGCAGTACTTC. This encodes CASSETGTSHSGEQYF.

The rearrangement uses TRBV6-1 and TRBJ2-5; 9 bases match TRBD2. Germline V gene sequence: CDR1 MNHNS, CDR2 SASEGT. The CDR3 is 15 residues long. The V segment lost 4 bases and the J segment 5 bases; nucleotides outside the gene matches: 8. CDR3 amino acids: CASSVSGGLTETQYF. The CDR3, as DNA: TGTGCCAGCAGTGTCAGCGGGGGGCTCACCGAGACCCAGTACTTC.

A few counts support this clone. The genes are TRBV6-5 and TRBJ1-1, with D possibly TRBD1 on 5 matching bases. Germline V gene sequence: CDR1 MNHEY, CDR2 SVGAGI. The germline V and J ends were trimmed by 2 bases and 3 bases, with 7 bases remaining between them. The CDR3 runs 13 residues. DNA of the CDR3: TGTGCCAGCAGTTACGGGGCGTACACTGAAGCTTTCTTT. It encodes CASSYGAYTEAFF.

This sequence joins TRBV9 and TRBJ1-1; TRBD1 matches at 7 bases. In germline, CDR1 is SGDLS, CDR2 YYNGEE. V was pared by 3 bases and J by 5 bases, with 10 bases of the junction left unmatched. The CDR3 spans 15 residues. The CDR3 DNA reads TGTGCCAGCAGCGCTCGGACAGGTACGTGGACTGAAGCTTTCTTT. This gives the protein CASSARTGTWTEAFF.

CDR3 sequence: CASSLLRDRSPLHF. The CDR3, as DNA: TGTGCCAGCAGCTTACTCCGGGACAGGTCACCCCTCCACTTT. V usage is TRBV5-4 and J usage is TRBJ1-6, with 8 bases aligning to TRBD1. The germline V gene encodes CDR1 SGHNT and CDR2 YYREEE (reference sequence). The CDR3 is 14 residues long. The ends lost 2 bases at V and 10 bases at J; junction bases unmatched: 5. Looking up the rest from reference TRBV5-4 and TRBJ1-6 gives the full variable domain: ETGVTQSPTHLIKTRGQQVTLRCSSQSGHNTVSWYQQALGQGPQFIFQYYREEENGRGNFPPRFSGLQFPNYSSELNVNALELDDSALYLCASSLLRDRSPLHFGNGTRLTVT.

The chain couples TRBV28 to TRBJ2-1, with D possibly being TRBD2 (7 bases). Germline CDR1 MDHEN, CDR2 SYDVKM. The CDR3 runs to 15 residues. The V gene lost 6 bases and the J gene lost 0 bases, with 12 bases spanning the gap. CDR3 loop: CASRGGTSSYNEQFF. CDR3 nucleotide sequence: TGTGCCAGCAGGGGGGGGACAAGCTCCTACAATGAGCAGTTCTTC.

The sample holds one count of this clone. This chain uses TRBV7-9 with TRBJ2-7; tentative D call: TRBD1 (6 bases). The CDR3 covers 15 residues. The V gene's germline CDR1 is SEHNR and CDR2 FQNEAQ (reference sequence). V was clipped by 5 bases and J by 5 bases, with 19 bases between them. CDR3 protein: CASSTRLGAPHEQYF. CDR3 coding DNA: TGTGCCAGCAGCACGCGCTTGGGGGCGCCACACGAGCAGTACTTC.

The chain recombines TRBV6-5 with TRBJ1-6; 11 bases map to TRBD1. The V segment lost 8 bases and the J segment 5 bases; nucleotides outside the gene matches: 5. The CDR3 covers 15 residues. CDR1 and CDR2 from the germline V gene are MNHEY and SVGAGI. For the CDR3, the DNA is TGTGCCAGCCGGACAGGGGGCGCCAATAATTCACCCCTCCACTTT. Residues: CASRTGGANNSPLHF.

V usage is TRBV5-1 and J usage is TRBJ2-7; the D gene is possibly TRBD2 (6 bases). Germline V CDR1 and CDR2: SGHRS, YFSETQ. Trimming cost V 4 bases and J 2 bases, with 16 bases left between them. The CDR3 is made up of 15 amino acids. CDR3 residues: CASSANPGLAYEQYF. CDR3 sequence (DNA): TGCGCCAGCAGCGCAAACCCGGGACTCGCCTACGAGCAGTACTTC.

V is TRBV5-5 and J is TRBJ1-6; 7 nucleotides agree with TRBD1. With V trimmed by 4 bases and J by 3 bases, 7 bases remained unmatched. The CDR3 length is 16 residues. CDR1 SGHKS and CDR2 YYEKEE come from the germline V gene (reference sequence). The CDR3 sequence: CASSPGDSYYNSPLHF. CDR3 DNA: TGTGCCAGCAGCCCGGGGGACAGCTACTATAATTCACCCCTCCACTTT.

This rearrangement joins TRBV10-3 to TRBJ2-5; possibly TRBD1 for D (5 bases). This CDR3 is built from 12 residues. V shed 6 bases and J shed 2 bases, with 7 bases lying between them. Germline V lookup: CDR1 ENHRY, CDR2 SYGVKD. CDR3 amino acids: CAISGHQETQYF. Written as DNA, the CDR3 is TGTGCCATCAGCGGACATCAAGAGACCCAGTACTTC.

V gene TRBV7-2 combines with J gene TRBJ1-1; D gene ambiguous. The CDR3 has 13 amino acids. In germline, CDR1 is SGHTA, CDR2 FQGNSA. Trimming took off 1 base at V and 1 base at J, with 4 bases between the two ends. The CDR3 nucleotides are TGTGCCAGCAGCTTAGATCGGAACACTGAAGCTTTCTTT. Amino acids: CASSLDRNTEAFF.

This sequence joins TRBV30 and TRBJ1-3; D not resolved. The CDR3 is 13 amino acids. V was trimmed by 5 bases and J by 0 bases, leaving 8 bases between them. The germline V gene encodes CDR1 GTSNPN and CDR2 SVGIG (reference sequence). The CDR3, as DNA: TGTGCCTGGGATAGGAGCTCTGGAAACACCATATATTTT. Translated: CAWDRSSGNTIYF.

V gene TRBV15 combines with J gene TRBJ1-1, with TRBD1 matching 7 bases. V shed 1 base, J shed 2 bases, and the junction held 10 bases outside the gene matches. The CDR3 has 17 residues. The germline CDR1 and CDR2 sequences are LNHNV and YYDKDF (reference sequence). The CDR3 is CATSRGGRQGVNTEAFF. The CDR3 nucleotides read TGTGCCACCAGCAGAGGGGGCCGACAGGGAGTCAACACTGAAGCTTTCTTT.